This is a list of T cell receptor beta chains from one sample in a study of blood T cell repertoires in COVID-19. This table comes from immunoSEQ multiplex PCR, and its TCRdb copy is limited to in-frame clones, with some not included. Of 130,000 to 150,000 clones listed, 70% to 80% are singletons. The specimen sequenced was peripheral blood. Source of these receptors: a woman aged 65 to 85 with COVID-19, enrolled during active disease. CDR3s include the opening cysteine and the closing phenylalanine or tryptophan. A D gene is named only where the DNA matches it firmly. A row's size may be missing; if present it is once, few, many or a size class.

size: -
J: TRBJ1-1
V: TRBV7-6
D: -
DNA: TGTGCCAGCAGCTCCGACAGTAACACTGAAGCTTTCTTT
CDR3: CASSSDSNTEAFF

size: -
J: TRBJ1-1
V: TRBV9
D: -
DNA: TGTGCCAGCAGCGTAGCGGGTGACTCTGAAGCTTTCTTT
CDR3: CASSVAGDSEAFF

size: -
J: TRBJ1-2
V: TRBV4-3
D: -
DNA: TGCGCCAGCAGCCAAGATCCCAGCGGCTATGGCTACACCTTC
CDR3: CASSQDPSGYGYTF

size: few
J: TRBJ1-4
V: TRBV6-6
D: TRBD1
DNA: TGTGCCAGCAGTTTTCGAGACGACAGGGCGGATGAAAAACTGTTTTTT
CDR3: CASSFRDDRADEKLFF

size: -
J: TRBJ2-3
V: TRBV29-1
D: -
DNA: TGCAGCTTTGGACAGCAAGATACGCAGTATTTT
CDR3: CSFGQQDTQYF

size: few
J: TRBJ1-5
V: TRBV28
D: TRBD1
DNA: TGTGCCATTCAAGACAGGGGCAATCAGCCCCAGCATTTT
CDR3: CAIQDRGNQPQHF

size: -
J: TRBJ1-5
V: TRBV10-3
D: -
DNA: TGTGCCATCAGGGCCTCAGATCCGGGGCAGCCCCAGCATTTT
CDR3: CAIRASDPGQPQHF

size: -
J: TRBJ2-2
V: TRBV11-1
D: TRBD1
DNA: TGTGCCAGCAGCTTGAGCACAGGGGGCAGGACCGGGGAGCTGTTTTTT
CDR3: CASSLSTGGRTGELFF

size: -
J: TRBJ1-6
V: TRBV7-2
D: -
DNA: TGTGCCAGCCGAGGGGAGGGTTTGGGTAATTCACCCCTCCACTTT
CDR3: CASRGEGLGNSPLHF

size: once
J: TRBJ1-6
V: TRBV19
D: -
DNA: TGTGCCAGTAGTATCCCCGTGAGGGATTCACCCCTCCACTTT
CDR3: CASSIPVRDSPLHF

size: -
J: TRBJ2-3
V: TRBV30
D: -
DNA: TGTGCCTGGCGGGGGGCGAGTGATACGCAGTATTTT
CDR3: CAWRGASDTQYF

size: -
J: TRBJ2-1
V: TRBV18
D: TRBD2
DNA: TGTGCCAGCTCACCATCCCCTAGCGGGGGGGGTGGGCAGTTCTTC
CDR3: CASSPSPSGGGGQFF

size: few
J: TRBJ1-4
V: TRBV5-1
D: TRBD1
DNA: TGCGCCAGCAGCTGGACAGGGGGCTCGCGGGAAAAACTGTTTTTT
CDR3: CASSWTGGSREKLFF

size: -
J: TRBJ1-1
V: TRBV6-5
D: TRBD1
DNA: TGTGCCAGCAGTCAACGACAGGGCGGGAACACTGAAGCTTTCTTT
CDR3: CASSQRQGGNTEAFF

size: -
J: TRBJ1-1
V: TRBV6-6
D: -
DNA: TGTGCCAGCAGCCTAACAGAGAACACTGAAGCTTTCTTT
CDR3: CASSLTENTEAFF

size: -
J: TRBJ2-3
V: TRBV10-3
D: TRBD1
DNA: TGTGCCATCGCCTCAAGAGTCGGGCAGGGGGATCCAGATACGCAGTATTTT
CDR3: CAIASRVGQGDPDTQYF

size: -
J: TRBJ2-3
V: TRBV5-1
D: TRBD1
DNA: TGCGCCAGCAGCCTGCAAGCTGGGACAGGGGATTTT
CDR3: CASSLQAGTGDF

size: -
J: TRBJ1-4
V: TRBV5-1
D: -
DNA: TGCGCCAGCAGCTCGGGCAGACAGGTGGGAGAAAAACTGTTTTTT
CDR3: CASSSGRQVGEKLFF

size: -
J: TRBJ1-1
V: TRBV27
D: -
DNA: TGTGCCAGCAGTTTATTGACAGGAAACACTGAAGCTTTCTTT
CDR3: CASSLLTGNTEAFF

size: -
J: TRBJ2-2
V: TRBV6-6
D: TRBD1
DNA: TGTGCCAGCAGCCGACAGGGGAACACCGGGGAGCTGTTTTTT
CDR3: CASSRQGNTGELFF

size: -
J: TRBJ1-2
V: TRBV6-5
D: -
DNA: TGTGCCAGCAATCCTCCAGGACAGAGGGATGGCTACACCTTC
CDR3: CASNPPGQRDGYTF

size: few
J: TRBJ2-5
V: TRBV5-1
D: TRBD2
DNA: TGCGCCAGCAGCTTAAAAACTAGCGGAGAGACCCAGTACTTC
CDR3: CASSLKTSGETQYF

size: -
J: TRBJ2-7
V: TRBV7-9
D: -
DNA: TGTGCCAGCAGTTCTGCGGGGGCTAACCCCTACGAGCAGTACTTC
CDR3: CASSSAGANPYEQYF

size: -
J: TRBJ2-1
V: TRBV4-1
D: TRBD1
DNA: TGCGCCAGCAGTTATGACAGGGGCTCCTACAATGAGCAGTTCTTC
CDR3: CASSYDRGSYNEQFF

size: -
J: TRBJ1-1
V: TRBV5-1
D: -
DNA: TGCGCCAGCAGCTCCCGGGGGGGGCCGAACACTGAAGCTTTCTTT
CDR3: CASSSRGGPNTEAFF

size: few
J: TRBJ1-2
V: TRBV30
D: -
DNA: TGTGCCTGGAGCCCTTGGACAGCTAACTATGGCTACACCTTC
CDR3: CAWSPWTANYGYTF

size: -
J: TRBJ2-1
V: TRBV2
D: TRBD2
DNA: TGTGCCACACTAGCGGGGGGGTACAATGAGCAGTTCTTC
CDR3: CATLAGGYNEQFF

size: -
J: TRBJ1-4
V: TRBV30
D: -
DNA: TGTGCCTGGAGTGTACGTCTGCAGACAACTAATGAAAAACTGTTTTTT
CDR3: CAWSVRLQTTNEKLFF

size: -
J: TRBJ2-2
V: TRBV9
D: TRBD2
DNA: TGTGCCAGCAGCGTAGGCCCAGCGGGGAACCAGAACACCGGGGAGCTGTTTTTT
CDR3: CASSVGPAGNQNTGELFF

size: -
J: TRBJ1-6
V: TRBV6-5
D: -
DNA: TGTGCCAGCACCAACAGGGATAATTCACCCCTCCACTTT
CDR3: CASTNRDNSPLHF

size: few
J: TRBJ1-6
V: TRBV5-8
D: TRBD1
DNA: TGTGCCAGCCGTGTGAGGGGACAGGGTTATAATTCACCCCTCCACTTT
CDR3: CASRVRGQGYNSPLHF